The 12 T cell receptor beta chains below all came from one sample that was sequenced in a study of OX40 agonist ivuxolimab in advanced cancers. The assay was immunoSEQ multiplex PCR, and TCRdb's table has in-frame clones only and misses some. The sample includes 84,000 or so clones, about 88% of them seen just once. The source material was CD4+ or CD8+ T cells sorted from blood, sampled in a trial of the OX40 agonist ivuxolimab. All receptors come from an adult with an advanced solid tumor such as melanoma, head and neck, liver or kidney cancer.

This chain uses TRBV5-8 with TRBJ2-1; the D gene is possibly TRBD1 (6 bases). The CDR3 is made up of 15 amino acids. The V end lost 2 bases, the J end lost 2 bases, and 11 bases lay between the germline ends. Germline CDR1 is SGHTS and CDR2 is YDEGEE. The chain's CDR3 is CASSLRGSTYNEQFF. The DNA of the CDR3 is TGTGCCAGCAGCTTAAGGGGGAGCACCTACAATGAGCAGTTCTTC.

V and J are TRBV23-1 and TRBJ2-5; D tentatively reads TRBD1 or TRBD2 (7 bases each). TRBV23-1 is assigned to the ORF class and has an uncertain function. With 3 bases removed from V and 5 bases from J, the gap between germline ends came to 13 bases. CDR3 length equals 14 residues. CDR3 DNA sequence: TGCGCCAGCAGTCACCAGGGGGGGAGGGAGACCCAGTACTTC. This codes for CASSHQGGRETQYF.

CDR3: CASSYRFPQETQYF. The CDR3 DNA follows: TGTGCCAGCAGTTACAGATTCCCTCAAGAGACCCAGTACTTC. The chain employs TRBV6-5 and TRBJ2-5; no firm D call. V gave up 2 bases and J gave up 2 bases, with 9 bases separating them. The length of the CDR3 is 14 residues. CDR1 and CDR2 from the germline V gene are MNHEY and SVGAGI.

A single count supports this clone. CDR3 coding DNA: TGCGCCAGCAGCTTGCGGCTACTAGCGGGGCTTACAGATACGCAGTATTTT. It encodes CASSLRLLAGLTDTQYF. The gene calls are TRBV5-1 and TRBJ2-3; 10 nucleotides line up with TRBD2. V shed 1 base and J 3 bases; nucleotides not matched to a gene: 8. Germline CDR1 reads SGHRS; CDR2 reads YFSETQ. This CDR3 spans 17 amino acids.

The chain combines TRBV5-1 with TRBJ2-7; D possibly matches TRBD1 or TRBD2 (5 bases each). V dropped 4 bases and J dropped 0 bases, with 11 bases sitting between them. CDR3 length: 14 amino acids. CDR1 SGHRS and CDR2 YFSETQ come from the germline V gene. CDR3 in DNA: TGCGCCAGCAGCCGGGACGCAAGCTCCTACGAGCAGTACTTC. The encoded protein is CASSRDASSYEQYF.

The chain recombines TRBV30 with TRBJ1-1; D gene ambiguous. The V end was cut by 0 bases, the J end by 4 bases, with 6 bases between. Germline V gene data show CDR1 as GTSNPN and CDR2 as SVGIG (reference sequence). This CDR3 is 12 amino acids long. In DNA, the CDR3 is TGTGCCTGGAGTGTAGGGTTCACTGAAGCTTTCTTT. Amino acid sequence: CAWSVGFTEAFF.

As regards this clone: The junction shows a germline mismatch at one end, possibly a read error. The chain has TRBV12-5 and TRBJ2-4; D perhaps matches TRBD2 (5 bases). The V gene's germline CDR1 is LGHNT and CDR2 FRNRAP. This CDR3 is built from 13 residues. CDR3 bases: TGTGCTAGTGGTTTGGTAGTTCCTGGGGTGAGGGACTTC. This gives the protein CASGLVVPGVRDF.

CDR3 loop: CASSGQGGGFQPQHF. CDR3 sequence (DNA): TGTGCCAGTAGTGGTCAGGGGGGAGGGTTTCAGCCCCAGCATTTT. This chain connects TRBV19 to TRBJ1-5; 7 bases line up with TRBD1. V shed 5 bases and J 6 bases; nucleotides not matched to a gene: 10. The length of the CDR3 is 15 residues. CDR1 LNHDA and CDR2 SQIVND come from the germline V gene (reference sequence).

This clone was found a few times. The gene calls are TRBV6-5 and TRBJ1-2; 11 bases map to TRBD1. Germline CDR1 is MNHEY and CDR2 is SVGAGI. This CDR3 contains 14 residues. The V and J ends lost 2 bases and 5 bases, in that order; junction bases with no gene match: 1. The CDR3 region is CASSYGQGAYGYTF. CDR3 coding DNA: TGTGCCAGCAGTTACGGACAGGGGGCATATGGCTACACCTTC.

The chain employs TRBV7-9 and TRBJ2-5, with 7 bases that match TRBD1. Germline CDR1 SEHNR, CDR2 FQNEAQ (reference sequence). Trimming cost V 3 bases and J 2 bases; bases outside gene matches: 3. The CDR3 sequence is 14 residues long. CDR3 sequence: CASSFPDRQETQYF. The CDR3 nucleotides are TGTGCCAGCAGCTTCCCGGACAGGCAAGAGACCCAGTACTTC.

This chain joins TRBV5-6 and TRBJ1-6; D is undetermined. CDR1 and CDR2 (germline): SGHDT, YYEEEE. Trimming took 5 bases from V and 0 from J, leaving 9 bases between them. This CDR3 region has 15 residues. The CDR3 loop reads CASSAGSSYNSPLHF. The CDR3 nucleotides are TGTGCCAGCAGTGCGGGGAGCTCCTATAATTCACCCCTCCACTTT.

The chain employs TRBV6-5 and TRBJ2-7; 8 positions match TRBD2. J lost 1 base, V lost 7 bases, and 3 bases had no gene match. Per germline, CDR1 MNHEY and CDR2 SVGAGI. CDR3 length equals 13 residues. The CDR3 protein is CASNQRGSYEQYF. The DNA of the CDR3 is TGTGCCAGCAATCAGCGGGGGTCCTACGAGCAGTACTTC.